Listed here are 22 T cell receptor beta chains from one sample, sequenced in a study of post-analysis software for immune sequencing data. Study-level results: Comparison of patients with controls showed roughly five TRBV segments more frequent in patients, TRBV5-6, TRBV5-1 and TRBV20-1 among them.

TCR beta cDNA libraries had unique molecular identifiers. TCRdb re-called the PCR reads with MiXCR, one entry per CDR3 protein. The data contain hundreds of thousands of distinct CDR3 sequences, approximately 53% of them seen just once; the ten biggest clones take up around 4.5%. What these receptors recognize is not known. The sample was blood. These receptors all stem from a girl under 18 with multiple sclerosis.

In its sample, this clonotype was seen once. In nucleotides, the CDR3 is TGTGCCAGCAGCTTAGAGCCTAGCGGGACCGTGGCGTTCTTC. Its translation: CASSLEPSGTVAFF. The chain has TRBV7-9 and TRBJ2-1; 9 bases are a match to TRBD2. Unmatched junction bases numbered 10, after V lost 1 base and J lost 15 bases. The length of the CDR3 is 14 residues. CDR1 and CDR2 (germline): SEHNR, FQNEAQ (reference sequence).

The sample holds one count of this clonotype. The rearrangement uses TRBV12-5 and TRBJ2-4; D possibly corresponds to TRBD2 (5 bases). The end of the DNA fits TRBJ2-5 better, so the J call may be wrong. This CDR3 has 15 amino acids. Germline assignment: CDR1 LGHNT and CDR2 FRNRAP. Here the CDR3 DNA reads TGTGCTAGTGGTTTGACCTCGGGCCGGGGAGAGACCCAGTACTTC. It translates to CASGLTSGRGETQYF.

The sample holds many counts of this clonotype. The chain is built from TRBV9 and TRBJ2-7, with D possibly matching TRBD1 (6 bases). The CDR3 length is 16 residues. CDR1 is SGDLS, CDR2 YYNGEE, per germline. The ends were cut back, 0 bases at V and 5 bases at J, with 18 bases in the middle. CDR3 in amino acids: CASSVASGTGKNEQYF. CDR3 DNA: TGTGCCAGCAGCGTAGCCTCCGGCACAGGGAAAAACGAGCAGTACTTC.

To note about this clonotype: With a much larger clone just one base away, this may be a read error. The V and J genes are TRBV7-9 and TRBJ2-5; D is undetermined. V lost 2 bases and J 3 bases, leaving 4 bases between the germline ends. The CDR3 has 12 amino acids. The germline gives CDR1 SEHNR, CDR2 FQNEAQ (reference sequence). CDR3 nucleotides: TGTGCCAGCAGCTTACTCAAAGAGACCCAGTACTTC. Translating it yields CASSLLKETQYF.

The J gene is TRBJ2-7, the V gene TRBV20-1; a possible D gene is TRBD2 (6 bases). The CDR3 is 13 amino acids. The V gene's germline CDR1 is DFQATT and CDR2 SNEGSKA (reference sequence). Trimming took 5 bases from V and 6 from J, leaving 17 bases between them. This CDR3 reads CSAGGLSRSEQYF. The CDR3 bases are TGCAGTGCTGGGGGACTTAGCAGGAGCGAGCAGTACTTC.

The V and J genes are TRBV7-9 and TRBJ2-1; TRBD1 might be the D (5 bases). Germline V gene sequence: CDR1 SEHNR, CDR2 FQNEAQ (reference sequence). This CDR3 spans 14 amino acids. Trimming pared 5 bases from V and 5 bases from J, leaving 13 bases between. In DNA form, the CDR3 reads TGTGCCAGCAGCCCGCGAAGGGGCGACAATGAGCAGTTCTTC. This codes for CASSPRRGDNEQFF.

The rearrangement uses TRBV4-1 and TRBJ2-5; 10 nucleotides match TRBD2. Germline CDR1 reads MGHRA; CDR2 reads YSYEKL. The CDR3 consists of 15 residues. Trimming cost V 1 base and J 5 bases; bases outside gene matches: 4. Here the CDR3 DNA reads TGCGCCAGCAGCCAAGCAACTAGCGGGGTGGAGACCCAGTACTTC. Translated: CASSQATSGVETQYF.

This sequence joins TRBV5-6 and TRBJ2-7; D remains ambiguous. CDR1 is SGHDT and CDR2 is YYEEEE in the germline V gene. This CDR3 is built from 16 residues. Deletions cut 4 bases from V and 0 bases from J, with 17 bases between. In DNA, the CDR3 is TGTGCCAGCAGCCTTTGGACCGCCCGATTCTCCTACGAGCAGTACTTC. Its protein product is CASSLWTARFSYEQYF.

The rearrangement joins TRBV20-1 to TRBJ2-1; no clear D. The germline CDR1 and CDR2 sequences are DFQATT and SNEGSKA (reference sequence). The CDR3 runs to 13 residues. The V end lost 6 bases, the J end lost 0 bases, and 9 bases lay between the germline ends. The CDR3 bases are TGCAGTGCCCCCGCGATCTCCTACAATGAGCAGTTCTTC. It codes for CSAPAISYNEQFF.

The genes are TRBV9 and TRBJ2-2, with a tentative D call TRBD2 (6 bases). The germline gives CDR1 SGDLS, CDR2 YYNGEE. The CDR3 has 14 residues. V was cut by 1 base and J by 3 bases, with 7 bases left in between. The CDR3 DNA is TGTGCCAGCAGCGTAAAGCGGGACACCGGGGAGCTGTTTTTT. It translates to CASSVKRDTGELFF.

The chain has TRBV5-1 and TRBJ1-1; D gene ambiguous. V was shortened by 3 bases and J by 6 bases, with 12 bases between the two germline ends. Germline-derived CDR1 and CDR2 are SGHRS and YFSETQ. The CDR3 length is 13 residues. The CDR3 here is CASSYELWAEAFF. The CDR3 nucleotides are TGCGCCAGCAGCTACGAACTATGGGCTGAAGCTTTCTTT.

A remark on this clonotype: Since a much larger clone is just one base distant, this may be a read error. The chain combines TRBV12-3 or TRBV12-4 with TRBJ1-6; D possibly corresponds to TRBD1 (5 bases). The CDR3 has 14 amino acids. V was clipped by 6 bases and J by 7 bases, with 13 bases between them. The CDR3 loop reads CASRTGTTNSPLHF. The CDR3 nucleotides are TGTGCCAGCAGAACCGGGACGACAAATTCACCCCTCCACTTT.

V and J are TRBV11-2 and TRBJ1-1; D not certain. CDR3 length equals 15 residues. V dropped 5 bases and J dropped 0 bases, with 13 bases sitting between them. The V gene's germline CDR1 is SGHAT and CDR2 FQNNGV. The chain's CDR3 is CASSLTWVMNTEAFF. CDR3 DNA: TGTGCCAGCAGCCTGACATGGGTTATGAACACTGAAGCTTTCTTT.

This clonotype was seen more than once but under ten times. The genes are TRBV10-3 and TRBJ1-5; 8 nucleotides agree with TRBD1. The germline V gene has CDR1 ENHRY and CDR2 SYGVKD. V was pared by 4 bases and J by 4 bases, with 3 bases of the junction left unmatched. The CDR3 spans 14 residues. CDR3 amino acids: CAISAGTGNQPQHF. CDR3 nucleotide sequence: TGTGCCATCAGTGCTGGGACAGGAAATCAGCCCCAGCATTTT.

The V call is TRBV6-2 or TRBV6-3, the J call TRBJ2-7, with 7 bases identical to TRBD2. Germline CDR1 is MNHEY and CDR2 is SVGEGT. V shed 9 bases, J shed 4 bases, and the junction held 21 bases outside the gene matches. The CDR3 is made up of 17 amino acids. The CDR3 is CASSGRGVAGVRYEQYF. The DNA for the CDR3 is TGTGCCAGTTCAGGGAGAGGTGTTGCGGGAGTCCGGTACGAGCAGTACTTC.

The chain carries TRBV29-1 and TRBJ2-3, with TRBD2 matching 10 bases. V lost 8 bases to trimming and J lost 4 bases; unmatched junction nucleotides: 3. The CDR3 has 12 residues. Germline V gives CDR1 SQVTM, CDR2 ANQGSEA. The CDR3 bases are TGCAGCAGCGGGAGGGAATCAGATACGCAGTATTTT. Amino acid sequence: CSSGRESDTQYF.

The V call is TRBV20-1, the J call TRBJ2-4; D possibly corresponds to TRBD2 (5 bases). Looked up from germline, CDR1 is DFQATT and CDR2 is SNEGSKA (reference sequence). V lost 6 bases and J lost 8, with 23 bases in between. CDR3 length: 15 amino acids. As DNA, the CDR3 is TGCAGTGCCGCCGGGGATAAGGTCGGCATGGACATTCAGTACTTC. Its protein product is CSAAGDKVGMDIQYF.

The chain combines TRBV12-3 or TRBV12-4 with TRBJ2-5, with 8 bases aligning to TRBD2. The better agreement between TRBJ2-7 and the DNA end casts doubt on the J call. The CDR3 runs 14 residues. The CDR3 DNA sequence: TGTGCCAGCAGCCTTTACCGGGAGGGGTACGAGCAGTACTTC. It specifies CASSLYREGYEQYF.

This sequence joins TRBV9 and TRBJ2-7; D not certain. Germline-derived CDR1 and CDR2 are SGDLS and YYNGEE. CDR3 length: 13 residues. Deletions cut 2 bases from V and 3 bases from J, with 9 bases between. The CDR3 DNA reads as TGTGCCAGCAGCGTTGGGATTAACTACGAGCAGTACTTC. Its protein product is CASSVGINYEQYF.

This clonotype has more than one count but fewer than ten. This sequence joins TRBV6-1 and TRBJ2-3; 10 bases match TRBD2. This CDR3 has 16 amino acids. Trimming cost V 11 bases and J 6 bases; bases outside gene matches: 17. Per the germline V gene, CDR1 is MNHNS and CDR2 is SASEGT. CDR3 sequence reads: CAAPGEREGRFDTQYF. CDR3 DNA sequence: TGTGCCGCACCTGGAGAGCGGGAGGGCAGGTTCGATACGCAGTATTTT.

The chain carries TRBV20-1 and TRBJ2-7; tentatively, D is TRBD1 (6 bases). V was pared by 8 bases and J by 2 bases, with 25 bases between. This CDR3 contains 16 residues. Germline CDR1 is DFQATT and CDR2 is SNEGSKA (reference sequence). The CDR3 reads CSSQPGDHHSTYEQYF. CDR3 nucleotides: TGCAGTTCACAACCAGGGGACCACCACTCCACCTACGAGCAGTACTTC.

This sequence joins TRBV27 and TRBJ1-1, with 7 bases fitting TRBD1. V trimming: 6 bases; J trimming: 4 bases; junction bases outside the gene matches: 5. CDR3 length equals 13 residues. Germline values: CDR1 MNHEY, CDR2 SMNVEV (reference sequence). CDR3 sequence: CASRDRRSTEAFF. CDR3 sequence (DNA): TGTGCCAGCAGGGACAGGCGGAGCACTGAAGCTTTCTTT.